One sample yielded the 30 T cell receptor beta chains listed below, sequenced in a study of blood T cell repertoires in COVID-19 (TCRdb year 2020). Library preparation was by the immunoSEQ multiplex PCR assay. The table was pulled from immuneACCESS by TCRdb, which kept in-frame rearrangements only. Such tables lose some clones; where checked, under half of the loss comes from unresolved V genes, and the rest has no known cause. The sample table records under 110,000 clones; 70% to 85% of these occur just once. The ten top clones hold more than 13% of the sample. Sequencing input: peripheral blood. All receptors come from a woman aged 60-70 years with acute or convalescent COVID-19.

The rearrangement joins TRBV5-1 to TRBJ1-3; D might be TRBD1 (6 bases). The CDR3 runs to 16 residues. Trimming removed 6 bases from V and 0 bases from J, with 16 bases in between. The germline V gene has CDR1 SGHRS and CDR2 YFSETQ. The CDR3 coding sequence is TGCGCCAGCACCCGGACAGCAACCTCCTCTGGAAACACCATATATTTT. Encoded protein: CASTRTATSSGNTIYF.

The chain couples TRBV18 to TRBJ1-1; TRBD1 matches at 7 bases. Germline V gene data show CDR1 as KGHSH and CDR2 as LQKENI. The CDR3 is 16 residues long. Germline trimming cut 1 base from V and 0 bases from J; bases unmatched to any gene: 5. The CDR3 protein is CASSPLKQGMNTEAFF. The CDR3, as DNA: TGTGCCAGCTCACCACTTAAACAGGGGATGAACACTGAAGCTTTCTTT.

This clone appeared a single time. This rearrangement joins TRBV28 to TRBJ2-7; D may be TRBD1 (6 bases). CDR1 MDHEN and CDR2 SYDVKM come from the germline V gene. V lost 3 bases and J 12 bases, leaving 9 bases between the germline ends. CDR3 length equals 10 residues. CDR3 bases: TGTGCCAGCAGTTTGGACAGAGTGTACTTC. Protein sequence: CASSLDRVYF.

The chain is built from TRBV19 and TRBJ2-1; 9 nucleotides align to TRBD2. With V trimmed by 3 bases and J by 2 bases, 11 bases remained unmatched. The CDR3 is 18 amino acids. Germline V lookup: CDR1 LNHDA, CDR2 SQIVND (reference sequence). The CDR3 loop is CASSMAGGPYKAYNEQFF. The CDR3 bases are TGTGCCAGTAGTATGGCGGGAGGGCCCTACAAGGCCTACAATGAGCAGTTCTTC.

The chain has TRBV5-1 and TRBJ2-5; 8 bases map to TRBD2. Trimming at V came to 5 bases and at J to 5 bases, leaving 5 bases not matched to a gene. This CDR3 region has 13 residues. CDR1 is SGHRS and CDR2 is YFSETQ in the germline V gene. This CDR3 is CASRRAGEETQYF. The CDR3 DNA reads TGCGCCAGCAGGCGAGCGGGAGAGGAGACCCAGTACTTC.

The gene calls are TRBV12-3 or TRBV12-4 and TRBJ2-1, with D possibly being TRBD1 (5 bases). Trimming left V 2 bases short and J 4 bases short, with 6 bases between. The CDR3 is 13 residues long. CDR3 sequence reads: CASSLSGYNEQFF. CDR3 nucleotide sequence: TGTGCCAGCAGTTTATCAGGGTACAATGAGCAGTTCTTC.

CDR3 nucleotides: TGCGCCAGCAGCCAAGTAGCGGGAGGAATCTTTGTGGAGACCCAGTACTTC. Its translation is CASSQVAGGIFVETQYF. This chain connects TRBV4-1 to TRBJ2-5; 10 bases align to TRBD2. The CDR3 consists of 17 residues. The J segment lost 5 bases and the V segment lost 1 base, leaving 10 bases of the junction unmatched. The germline V gene has CDR1 MGHRA and CDR2 YSYEKL.

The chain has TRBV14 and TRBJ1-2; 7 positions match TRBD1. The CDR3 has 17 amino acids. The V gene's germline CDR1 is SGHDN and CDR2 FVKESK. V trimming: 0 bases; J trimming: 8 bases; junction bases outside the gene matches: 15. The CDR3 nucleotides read TGTGCCAGCAGCCAAGACAGGTTCAACAGGGGAGTGAGAGGCTACACCTTC. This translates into CASSQDRFNRGVRGYTF.

The CDR3 region has the DNA TGTGCCAGCAGCCCCCCCGGGGGCGGGGGGGATACGCAGTATTTT. Translating it yields CASSPPGGGGDTQYF. The chain joins TRBV4-2 to TRBJ2-3, with 8 bases that match TRBD2. Germline V gene lookup returns CDR1 LGHNA and CDR2 YNFKEQ. This CDR3 contains 15 residues. Trimming removed 4 bases from V and 6 bases from J; junction bases left unmatched: 9.

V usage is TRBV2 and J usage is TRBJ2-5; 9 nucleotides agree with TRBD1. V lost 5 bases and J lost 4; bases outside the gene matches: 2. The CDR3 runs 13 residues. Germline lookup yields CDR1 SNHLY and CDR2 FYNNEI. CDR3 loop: CASSWTGVETQYF. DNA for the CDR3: TGTGCCAGCAGTTGGACAGGGGTAGAGACCCAGTACTTC.

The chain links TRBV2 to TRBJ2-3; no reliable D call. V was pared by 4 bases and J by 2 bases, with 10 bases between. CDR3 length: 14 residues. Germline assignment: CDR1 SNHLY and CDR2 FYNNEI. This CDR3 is CASSGQPLTDTQYF. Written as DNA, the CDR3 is TGTGCCAGCAGTGGACAACCTCTCACAGATACGCAGTATTTT.

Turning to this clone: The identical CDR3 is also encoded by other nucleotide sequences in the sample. CDR3 amino acids: CASSLGLAGQETQYF. The CDR3 DNA follows: TGTGCCAGCAGCCTCGGACTAGCAGGTCAAGAGACCCAGTACTTC. The chain combines TRBV11-3 with TRBJ2-5; 8 bases map to TRBD2. This CDR3 region has 15 residues. Losses at the gene ends were 5 bases for V and 2 bases for J; bases not matched to a gene: 7. Germline-derived CDR1 and CDR2 are SGHNT and YENEEA.

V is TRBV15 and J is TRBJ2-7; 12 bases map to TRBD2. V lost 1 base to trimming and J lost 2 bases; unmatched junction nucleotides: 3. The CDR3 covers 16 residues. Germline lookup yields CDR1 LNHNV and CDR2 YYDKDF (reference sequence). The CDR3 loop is CATSRGLAGGAYEQYF. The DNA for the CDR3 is TGTGCCACCAGCAGAGGCCTAGCGGGGGGGGCCTACGAGCAGTACTTC.

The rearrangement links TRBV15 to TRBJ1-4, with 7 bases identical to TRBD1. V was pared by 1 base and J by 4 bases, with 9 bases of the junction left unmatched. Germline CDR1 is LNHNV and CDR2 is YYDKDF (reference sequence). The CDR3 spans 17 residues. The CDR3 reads CATSRGQGRPDNEKLFF. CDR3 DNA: TGTGCCACCAGCAGAGGACAGGGCCGACCTGATAATGAAAAACTGTTTTTT.

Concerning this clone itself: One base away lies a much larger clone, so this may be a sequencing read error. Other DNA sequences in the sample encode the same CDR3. Written as DNA, the CDR3 is TGCGCCAGCAGCCCCGGGACAGGGGGATCTGGGGCCAACGTCCTGACTTTC. It specifies CASSPGTGGSGANVLTF. The chain has TRBV5-1 and TRBJ2-6; 11 bases map to TRBD1. V lost 4 bases and J lost 1; bases outside the gene matches: 4. CDR1 is SGHRS, CDR2 YFSETQ, per germline. CDR3 length: 17 amino acids.

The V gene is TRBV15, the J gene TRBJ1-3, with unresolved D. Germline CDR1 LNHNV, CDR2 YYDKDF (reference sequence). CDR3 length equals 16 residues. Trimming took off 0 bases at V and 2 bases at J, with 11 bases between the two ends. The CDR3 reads CATSRDIGSTGNTIYF. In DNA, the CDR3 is TGTGCCACCAGCAGAGATATCGGGTCGACTGGAAACACCATATATTTT.

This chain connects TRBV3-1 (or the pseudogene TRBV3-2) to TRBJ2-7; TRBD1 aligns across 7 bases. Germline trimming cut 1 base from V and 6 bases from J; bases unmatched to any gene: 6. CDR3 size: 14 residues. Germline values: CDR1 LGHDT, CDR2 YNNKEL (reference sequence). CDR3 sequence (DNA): TGTGCCAGCAGCCAAGTTGCAGGGGGTTCCGAGCAGTACTTC. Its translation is CASSQVAGGSEQYF.

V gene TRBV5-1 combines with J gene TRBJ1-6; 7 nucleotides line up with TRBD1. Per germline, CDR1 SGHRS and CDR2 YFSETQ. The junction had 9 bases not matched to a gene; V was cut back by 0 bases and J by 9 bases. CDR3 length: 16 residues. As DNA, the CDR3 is TGCGCCAGCAGCTTGGAATACGGAGGGGGCTTTTCACCCCTCCACTTT. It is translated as CASSLEYGGGFSPLHF. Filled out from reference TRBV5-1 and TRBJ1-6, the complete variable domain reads KAGVTQTPRYLIKTRGQQVTLSCSPISGHRSVSWYQQTPGQGLQFLFEYFSETQRNKGNFPGRFSGRQFSNSRSEMNVSTLELGDSALYLCASSLEYGGGFSPLHFGNGTRLTVT.

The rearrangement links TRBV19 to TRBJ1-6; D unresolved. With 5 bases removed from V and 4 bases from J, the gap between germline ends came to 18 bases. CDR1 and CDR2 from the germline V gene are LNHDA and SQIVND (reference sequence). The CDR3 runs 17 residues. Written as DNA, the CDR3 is TGTGCCAGTAGTCTCCGAGTAGACACATTATATAATTCACCCCTCCACTTT. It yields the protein CASSLRVDTLYNSPLHF.

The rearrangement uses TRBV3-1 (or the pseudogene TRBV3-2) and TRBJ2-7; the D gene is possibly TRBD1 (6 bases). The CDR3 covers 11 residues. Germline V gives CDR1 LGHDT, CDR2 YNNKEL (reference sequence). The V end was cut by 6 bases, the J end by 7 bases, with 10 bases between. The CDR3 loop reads CASSYREEQYF. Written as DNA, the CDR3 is TGTGCCAGCAGTTACAGGGAAGAGCAGTACTTC.

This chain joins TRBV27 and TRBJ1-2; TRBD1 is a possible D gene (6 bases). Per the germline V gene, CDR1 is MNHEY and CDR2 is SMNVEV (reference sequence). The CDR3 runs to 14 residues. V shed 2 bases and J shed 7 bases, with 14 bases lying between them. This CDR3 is CASSLEGEGAGYTF. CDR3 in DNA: TGTGCCAGCAGTTTAGAGGGGGAGGGTGCTGGCTACACCTTC.

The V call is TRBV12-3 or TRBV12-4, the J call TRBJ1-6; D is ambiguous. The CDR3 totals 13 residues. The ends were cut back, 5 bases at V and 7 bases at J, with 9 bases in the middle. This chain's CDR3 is CASSGTGNSPLHF. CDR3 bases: TGTGCCAGCAGTGGTACCGGGAATTCACCCCTCCACTTT.

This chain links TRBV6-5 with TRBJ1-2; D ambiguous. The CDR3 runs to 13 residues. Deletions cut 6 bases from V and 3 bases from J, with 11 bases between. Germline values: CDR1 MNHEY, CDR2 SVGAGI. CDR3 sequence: CASREGGYYGYTF. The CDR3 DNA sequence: TGTGCCAGCAGAGAGGGAGGGTACTATGGCTACACCTTC.

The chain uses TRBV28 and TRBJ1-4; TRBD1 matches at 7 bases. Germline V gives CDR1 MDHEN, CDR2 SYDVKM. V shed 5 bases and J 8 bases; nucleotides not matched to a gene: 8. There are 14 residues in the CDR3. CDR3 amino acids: CASSGAGGKEKLFF. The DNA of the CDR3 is TGTGCCAGCAGTGGCGCAGGGGGGAAGGAAAAACTGTTTTTT.

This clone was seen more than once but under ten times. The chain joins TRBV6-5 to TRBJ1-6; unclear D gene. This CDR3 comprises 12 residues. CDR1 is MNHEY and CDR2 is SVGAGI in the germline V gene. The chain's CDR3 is CAVGATNSPLHF. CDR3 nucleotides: TGTGCAGTCGGAGCAACTAATTCACCCCTCCACTTT.

The CDR3 DNA is TGCAGCGTTGGGACAGGGGAAGAGACCCAGTACTTC. Residues: CSVGTGEETQYF. V and J are TRBV29-1 and TRBJ2-5; 9 bases align to TRBD1. V lost 4 bases to trimming and J lost 3 bases; unmatched junction nucleotides: 0. CDR1 is SQVTM and CDR2 is ANQGSEA in the germline V gene. There are 12 residues in the CDR3.

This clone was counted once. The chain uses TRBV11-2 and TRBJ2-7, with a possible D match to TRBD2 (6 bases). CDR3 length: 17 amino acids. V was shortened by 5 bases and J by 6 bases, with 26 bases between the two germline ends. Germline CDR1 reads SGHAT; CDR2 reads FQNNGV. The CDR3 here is CASSQLSRAGFMCEQYF. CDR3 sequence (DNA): TGTGCCAGCAGCCAGCTAAGCCGTGCGGGGTTTATGTGCGAGCAGTACTTC.

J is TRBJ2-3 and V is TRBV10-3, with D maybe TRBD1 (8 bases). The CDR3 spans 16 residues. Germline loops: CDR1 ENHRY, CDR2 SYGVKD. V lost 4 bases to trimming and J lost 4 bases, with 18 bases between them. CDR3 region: CAISAGQGGGADTQYF. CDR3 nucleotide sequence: TGTGCCATCAGTGCCGGACAGGGTGGGGGGGCAGATACGCAGTATTTT.

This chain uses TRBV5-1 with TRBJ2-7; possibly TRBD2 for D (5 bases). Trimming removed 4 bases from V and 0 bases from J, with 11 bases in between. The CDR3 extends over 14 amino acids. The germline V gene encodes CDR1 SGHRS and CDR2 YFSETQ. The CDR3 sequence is CASSQGLYSYEQYF. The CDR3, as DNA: TGCGCCAGCAGCCAAGGACTGTACTCCTACGAGCAGTACTTC. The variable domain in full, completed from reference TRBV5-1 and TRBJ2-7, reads KAGVTQTPRYLIKTRGQQVTLSCSPISGHRSVSWYQQTPGQGLQFLFEYFSETQRNKGNFPGRFSGRQFSNSRSEMNVSTLELGDSALYLCASSQGLYSYEQYFGPGTRLTVT.

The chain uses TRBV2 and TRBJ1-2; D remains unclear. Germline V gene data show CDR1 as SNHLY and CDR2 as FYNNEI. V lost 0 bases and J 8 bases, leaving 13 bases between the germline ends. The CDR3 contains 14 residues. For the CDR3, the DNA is TGTGCCAGCAGTGAAGCGCCAGGTCAAGGAGGCTACACCTTC. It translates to CASSEAPGQGGYTF.